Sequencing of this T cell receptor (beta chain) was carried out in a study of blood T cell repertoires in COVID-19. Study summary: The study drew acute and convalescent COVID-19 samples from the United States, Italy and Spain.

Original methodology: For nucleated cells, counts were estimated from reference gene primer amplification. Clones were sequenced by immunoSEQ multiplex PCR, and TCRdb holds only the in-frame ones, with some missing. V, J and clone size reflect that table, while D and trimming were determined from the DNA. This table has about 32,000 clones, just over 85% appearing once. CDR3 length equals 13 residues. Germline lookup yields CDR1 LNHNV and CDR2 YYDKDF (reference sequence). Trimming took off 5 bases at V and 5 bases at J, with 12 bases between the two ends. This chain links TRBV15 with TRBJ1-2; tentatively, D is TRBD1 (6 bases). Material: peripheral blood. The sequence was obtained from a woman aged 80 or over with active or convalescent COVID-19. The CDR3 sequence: CATSPGTKYGYTF. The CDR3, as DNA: TGTGCCACCAGCCCCGGGACAAAATATGGCTACACCTTC.